This note documents a single TCR beta chain sequence. With 2 bases clipped from V and 6 bases from J, the junction kept 2 bases outside the gene matches. The V gene's germline CDR1 is MGHRA and CDR2 YSYEKL. The CDR3 consists of 14 residues. This sample was included in a study of blood T cell repertoires in COVID-19. For the study at large: The United States, Italy and Spain provided the acute and convalescent COVID-19 samples. The analysed material was cDNA or gDNA that came from T cells, B-cell-depleted T cells, or PBMCs.

As handled by the study authors: Estimates of nucleated cell counts were drawn from the amplification of reference gene primers. The assay was immunoSEQ multiplex PCR, and TCRdb's table has in-frame clones only and misses some. From that table come the V and J calls and clone size; the DNA was used to work out D and trimming. The sample holds about 80,000 clones, approximately 84% seen once. Sequenced: peripheral blood. The chain employs TRBV4-1 and TRBJ2-4; TRBD2 agrees at 9 bases. This receptor was taken from a human donor in a cohort sampled during active COVID-19. CDR3 coding DNA: TGCGCCAGCAGCCAACTAGCGGGGCTAAACATTCAGTACTTC. Its translation: CASSQLAGLNIQYF.